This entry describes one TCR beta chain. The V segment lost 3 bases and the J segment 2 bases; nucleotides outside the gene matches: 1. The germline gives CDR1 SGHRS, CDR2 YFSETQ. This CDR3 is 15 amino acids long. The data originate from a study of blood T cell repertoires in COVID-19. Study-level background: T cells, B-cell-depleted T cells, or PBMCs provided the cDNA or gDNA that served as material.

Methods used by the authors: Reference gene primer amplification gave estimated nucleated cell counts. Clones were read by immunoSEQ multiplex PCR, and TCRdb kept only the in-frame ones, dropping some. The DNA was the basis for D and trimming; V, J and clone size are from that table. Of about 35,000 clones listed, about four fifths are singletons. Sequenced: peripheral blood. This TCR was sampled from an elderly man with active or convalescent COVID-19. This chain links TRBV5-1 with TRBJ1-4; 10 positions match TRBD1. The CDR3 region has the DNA TGCGCCAGCAGCTCGGGACAGGGGACTAATGAAAAACTGTTTTTT. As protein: CASSSGQGTNEKLFF.